Below are 28 T cell receptor beta chains sequenced from a single sample in a study of response to subunit inactivated influenza vaccine. TCRdb independently ran MiXCR on the RT-PCR reads; one entry per CDR3 protein. The data show 650,000 to 800,000 distinct CDR3 sequences, with approximately 14% seen just once and around 6.5% held by the top ten. The sample in question was PBMCs from blood, obtained approximately 15 days before vaccination. The receptor set was obtained from a man aged 50-59 years who received an inactivated influenza vaccine.

This clonotype showed up many times. This chain connects TRBV7-9 to TRBJ2-7; maybe TRBD2 (5 bases). V was trimmed by 2 bases and J by 6 bases, leaving 17 bases between them. The CDR3 runs to 15 residues. Germline values: CDR1 SEHNR, CDR2 FQNEAQ (reference sequence). The CDR3 region has the DNA TGTGCCAGCAGCTTATCAGGCTTGGGAGCCGGCGAGCAGTACTTC. It is translated as CASSLSGLGAGEQYF.

This clonotype turned up a few times. The gene calls are TRBV12-3 or TRBV12-4 and TRBJ2-6; D might be TRBD1 (6 bases). V lost 4 bases, J lost 0 bases, and 19 bases lay in between. The CDR3 contains 19 residues. The CDR3 sequence: CASSSLWGRGPSGANVLTF. Here the CDR3 DNA reads TGTGCCAGCAGTTCCCTCTGGGGCAGGGGCCCCTCTGGGGCCAACGTCCTGACTTTC.

The chain joins TRBV6-2 or TRBV6-3 to TRBJ2-1; unclear D gene. V lost 5 bases to trimming and J lost 7 bases, with 21 bases between them. From germline, CDR1 is MNHEY and CDR2 SVGEGT. The CDR3 contains 16 residues. CDR3 sequence (DNA): TGTGCCAGCAGTCCCGGTGGGTTGTCTTTTAGGAATGAGCAGTTCTTC. Translation: CASSPGGLSFRNEQFF.

This clonotype was counted at least ten times. The chain couples TRBV5-1 to TRBJ1-1; D gene uncertain. Germline CDR1 and CDR2: SGHRS and YFSETQ. V lost 0 bases, J lost 1 base, and 10 bases lay in between. CDR3 length equals 15 residues. CDR3 DNA sequence: TGCGCCAGCAGCTTGGAATACACGGCGAACACTGAAGCTTTCTTT. Amino acid sequence: CASSLEYTANTEAFF.

This clonotype was detected ten times or more. V usage is TRBV27 and J usage is TRBJ1-1; the match to TRBD1 covers 9 bases. CDR3 length: 15 amino acids. Germline lookup yields CDR1 MNHEY and CDR2 SMNVEV (reference sequence). The V segment lost 5 bases and the J segment 3 bases; nucleotides outside the gene matches: 7. The CDR3 nucleotides read TGTGCCAGCAGTCTACAGGGGGCGCTGGACACTGAAGCTTTCTTT. This codes for CASSLQGALDTEAFF.

This clonotype was seen only a few times. The V call is TRBV5-6, the J call TRBJ1-2; weak D call: TRBD1 (6 bases). Germline CDR1 SGHDT, CDR2 YYEEEE. The CDR3 sequence is 13 residues long. V shed 5 bases and J shed 8 bases, with 16 bases lying between them. The CDR3 DNA reads TGTGCCAGCAGGTTAACAGGGACGTTGGGCTACACCTTC. Translating gives CASRLTGTLGYTF.

The gene calls are TRBV5-1 and TRBJ2-3; 9 bases map to TRBD1. CDR3 length: 12 residues. Germline-derived CDR1 and CDR2 are SGHRS and YFSETQ. V lost 4 bases and J lost 8; bases outside the gene matches: 2. The CDR3 protein is CASSPGQGTQYF. CDR3 DNA sequence: TGCGCCAGCAGCCCGGGACAGGGTACGCAGTATTTT.

This clonotype was seen at least ten times. The V call is TRBV29-1, the J call TRBJ2-1, with D perhaps matching TRBD1 (5 bases). The CDR3 covers 16 residues. V lost 3 bases to trimming and J lost 8 bases, with 23 bases between them. From germline, CDR1 is SQVTM and CDR2 ANQGSEA. The CDR3 DNA reads TGCAGCGTTGATAGAGAAAGTTCAGGGTTCATGGATGAGCAGTTCTTC. This encodes CSVDRESSGFMDEQFF.

The V call is TRBV28, the J call TRBJ1-2; TRBD1 might be the D (5 bases). The CDR3 has 15 residues. Germline V gene lookup returns CDR1 MDHEN and CDR2 SYDVKM. The V end lost 4 bases, the J end lost 4 bases, and 16 bases lay between the germline ends. Written as DNA, the CDR3 is TGTGCCAGCAGTTCGGCCCCCGGGACGCCCTATGGCTACACCTTC. Its translation: CASSSAPGTPYGYTF.

The chain employs TRBV27 and TRBJ2-3, with D possibly being TRBD1 or TRBD2 (6 bases each). The CDR3 sequence is 15 residues long. The germline V and J ends were trimmed by 7 bases and 4 bases, with 18 bases remaining between them. Germline V gene data show CDR1 as MNHEY and CDR2 as SMNVEV (reference sequence). The CDR3 nucleotides are TGTGCCAGCACCCTGGGGGGCAGGGAGGCAGATACGCAGTATTTT. Its protein product is CASTLGGREADTQYF.

Only a few counts were recorded for this clonotype. This rearrangement joins TRBV30 to TRBJ1-5; tentative D call: TRBD1 (5 bases). Trimming pared 8 bases from V and 4 bases from J, leaving 9 bases between. This CDR3 comprises 11 residues. Germline V lookup: CDR1 GTSNPN, CDR2 SVGIG (reference sequence). CDR3 nucleotide sequence: TGTGCCGGGGGTTTAAATCAGCCCCAGCATTTT. Protein: CAGGLNQPQHF.

The table lists this clonotype with a few counts. This chain joins TRBV4-3 and TRBJ2-1, with D possibly matching TRBD1 (6 bases). V was clipped by 0 bases and J by 2 bases, with 11 bases between them. Germline CDR1 is LGHNA and CDR2 is YSLEER. The CDR3 length is 16 residues. The CDR3 is CASSQDYRDTYNEQFF. Here the CDR3 DNA reads TGCGCCAGCAGCCAAGATTACAGGGATACCTACAATGAGCAGTTCTTC.

This clonotype was observed a few times. In DNA, the CDR3 is TGTGCCAGCAAGTCGAGGGGAAACACCATATATTTT. As protein: CASKSRGNTIYF. The chain is built from TRBV28 and TRBJ1-3; D ambiguous. Trimming pared 7 bases from V and 4 bases from J, leaving 8 bases between. This CDR3 is 12 amino acids long. Germline loops: CDR1 MDHEN, CDR2 SYDVKM.

In its sample, this clonotype was seen a few times. V is TRBV12-3 or TRBV12-4 and J is TRBJ2-4, with unresolved D. The V gene lost 4 bases and the J gene lost 11 bases, with 15 bases spanning the gap. CDR3 length equals 13 residues. The CDR3 bases are TGTGCCAGCAGTTCTCACCCAGCGAACGTTCAGTACTTC. Its translation is CASSSHPANVQYF.

V usage is TRBV30 and J usage is TRBJ2-7; D gene ambiguous. Germline loops: CDR1 GTSNPN, CDR2 SVGIG (reference sequence). The CDR3 is 11 residues long. Trimming shortened V by 5 bases and J by 3 bases, and 8 bases separated the two germline ends. CDR3 protein: CAWGQDYEQYF. CDR3 nucleotide sequence: TGTGCCTGGGGTCAAGACTACGAGCAGTACTTC.

The chain joins TRBV7-2 to TRBJ2-3; 12 bases map to TRBD2. CDR1 is SGHTA and CDR2 is FQGNSA in the germline V gene. The ends lost 0 bases at V and 6 bases at J; junction bases unmatched: 4. This CDR3 has 16 residues. DNA of the CDR3: TGTGCCAGCAGCTTAGCCCTAGCGGGGGGGTTCGATACGCAGTATTTT. It is translated as CASSLALAGGFDTQYF.

With regard to this clonotype: One junction end does not reproduce the germline sequence, and a read error may be involved. The chain has TRBV29-1 and TRBJ2-7; no clear D gene. This CDR3 region has 12 residues. CDR1 is SQVTM, CDR2 ANQGSEA, per germline. CDR3 region: CSVVQTGLELHF. The CDR3 DNA reads TGCAGCGTTGTCCAAACCGGCCTGGAGCTCCACTTC.

The V call is TRBV6-1, the J call TRBJ2-7, with 8 bases aligning to TRBD2. The CDR3 runs to 16 residues. V dropped 2 bases and J dropped 5; count of bases not matched to a gene: 11. Germline assignment: CDR1 MNHNS and CDR2 SASEGT. The chain's CDR3 is CASSERVAGRGDEQYF. The CDR3 DNA sequence: TGTGCCAGCAGTGAACGAGTAGCGGGGAGGGGCGACGAGCAGTACTTC.

This clonotype has only a few counts. The chain's CDR3 is CASSPLSGRAYNEQFF. Written as DNA, the CDR3 is TGTGCCAGCAGCCCTCTTAGCGGGAGGGCCTACAATGAGCAGTTCTTC. The J gene is TRBJ2-1, the V gene TRBV3-1, with TRBD2 identical over 11 bases. The CDR3 contains 16 residues. Trimming cost V 4 bases and J 2 bases; bases outside gene matches: 4. Germline V gene sequence: CDR1 LGHDT, CDR2 YNNKEL (reference sequence).

The chain employs TRBV11-2 and TRBJ2-3, with 15 bases aligning to TRBD2. The CDR3 length is 20 residues. CDR1 SGHAT and CDR2 FQNNGV come from the germline V gene. V dropped 5 bases and J dropped 2; count of bases not matched to a gene: 14. The CDR3 protein is CASSPGLAGGAWYYTDTQYF. DNA of the CDR3: TGTGCCAGCAGCCCTGGACTAGCGGGGGGGGCTTGGTATTACACAGATACGCAGTATTTT.

This clonotype was recorded many times. J is TRBJ2-7 and V is TRBV12-3 or TRBV12-4; TRBD1 might be the D (6 bases). CDR3 length: 14 amino acids. V dropped 4 bases and J dropped 0 bases, with 10 bases sitting between them. DNA of the CDR3: TGTGCCAGCAGTTCCAGGGGTGGCTCCTACGAGCAGTACTTC. It translates to CASSSRGGSYEQYF.

The chain recombines TRBV6-2 or TRBV6-3 with TRBJ1-1; D is undetermined. The CDR3 extends over 15 amino acids. CDR1 and CDR2 (germline): MNHEY, SVGEGT. V was cut by 0 bases and J by 1 base, with 9 bases left in between. This chain's CDR3 is CASSYSRTWNTEAFF. CDR3 bases: TGTGCCAGCAGTTACTCGAGGACCTGGAACACTGAAGCTTTCTTT.

The chain recombines TRBV7-9 with TRBJ2-1, with D possibly matching TRBD2 (7 bases). Germline lookup yields CDR1 SEHNR and CDR2 FQNEAQ (reference sequence). CDR3 length: 15 residues. V lost 8 bases and J lost 7, with 21 bases in between. The CDR3 DNA reads as TGTGCCAGCGCCCTAGGGGGGGGGGCCTGGAATGAGCAGTTCTTC. Translation: CASALGGGAWNEQFF.

The CDR3 DNA follows: TGTGCCAGCACCGCGCTGGGGGGTTACGAGCAGTACTTC. Encoded protein: CASTALGGYEQYF. The J gene is TRBJ2-7, the V gene TRBV27, with D possibly matching TRBD2 (6 bases). The ends were cut back, 7 bases at V and 4 bases at J, with 14 bases in the middle. The CDR3 contains 13 residues. Per germline, CDR1 MNHEY and CDR2 SMNVEV (reference sequence).

This clonotype has a handful of counts. For the CDR3, the DNA is TGTGCCAGCAGTTTAATTAGGGTCGGAGAGCAGTACTTC. Its protein product is CASSLIRVGEQYF. The chain recombines TRBV27 with TRBJ2-7; D ambiguous. In germline, CDR1 is MNHEY, CDR2 SMNVEV (reference sequence). Trimming left V 2 bases short and J 7 bases short, with 12 bases between. The CDR3 extends over 13 amino acids.

This rearrangement joins TRBV6-2 or TRBV6-3 to TRBJ2-1; D is possibly TRBD1 or TRBD2 (6 bases each). V was shortened by 4 bases and J by 3 bases, with 25 bases between the two germline ends. Germline CDR1 MNHEY, CDR2 SVGEGT. The CDR3 is 19 amino acids. The CDR3 nucleotides read TGTGCCAGCAGTTCTCGTGTTCGGGGGCCCAACATTTTCTACAATGAGCAGTTCTTC. It specifies CASSSRVRGPNIFYNEQFF.

CDR3 bases: TGTGCCAGCAGTGCTCAGGGGGCCGGGGAGCTGTTTTTT. It is translated as CASSAQGAGELFF. The chain employs TRBV2 and TRBJ2-2; 7 bases align to TRBD1. CDR3 length: 13 residues. From germline, CDR1 is SNHLY and CDR2 FYNNEI. J was trimmed by 6 bases and V by 4 bases; bases with no gene match: 2. Together with reference TRBV2 and TRBJ2-2, the CDR3 gives the full variable domain: EPEVTQTPSHQVTQMGQEVILRCVPISNHLYFYWYRQILGQKVEFLVSFYNNEISEKSEIFDDQFSVERPDGSNFTLKIRSTKLEDSAMYFCASSAQGAGELFFGEGSRLTVL.

The chain combines TRBV18 with TRBJ2-1; D ambiguous. Germline-derived CDR1 and CDR2 are KGHSH and LQKENI. Trimming took off 4 bases at V and 8 bases at J, with 21 bases between the two ends. The CDR3 consists of 16 residues. CDR3 nucleotide sequence: TGTGCCAGCTCACGACTTTCGGCGGCGTTTGAGGATGAGCAGTTCTTC. Encoded protein: CASSRLSAAFEDEQFF.